A single sample is the source of the 20 T cell receptor beta chains below, sequenced in a study of a mutant IDH1 vaccine in newly diagnosed glioma. Time point reported: week 23, last vaccination. A single vaccine dose contained 300 ug of mutant IDH1 20-mer peptide, and topical imiquimod was used with it. No cognate antigen is known for these TCRs. Repertoires were generated with immunoSEQ multiplex PCR, while TCRdb's copy carries only in-frame clones and drops some. The repertoire holds some 33,000 clones, with 88% as singletons. The material was PBMCs, obtained from a glioma patient whose treatment included an IDH1 peptide vaccine. The receptors stem from a man aged 35-49 years with glioma.

V gene TRBV4-1 combines with J gene TRBJ2-2; 9 positions match TRBD2. The V segment lost 1 base and the J segment 5 bases; nucleotides outside the gene matches: 2. The CDR3 loop spans 15 amino acids. Germline V gene data show CDR1 as MGHRA and CDR2 as YSYEKL. The CDR3 sequence is CASSQGLAGTGELFF. CDR3 coding DNA: TGCGCCAGCAGCCAAGGGCTAGCGGGGACCGGGGAGCTGTTTTTT.

This clone was counted a few times. The chain carries TRBV18 and TRBJ1-1; D gene unclear. The V and J ends lost 4 bases and 0 bases respectively, with 9 bases between them. This CDR3 is built from 14 residues. The germline CDR1 and CDR2 sequences are KGHSH and LQKENI. In DNA, the CDR3 is TGTGCCAGCTCACTCAACACGATGAACACTGAAGCTTTCTTT. Amino acid sequence: CASSLNTMNTEAFF.

This clone appeared a few times. This rearrangement joins TRBV29-1 to TRBJ1-3; D unclear. This CDR3 is 13 amino acids long. CDR1 is SQVTM, CDR2 ANQGSEA, per germline. V was trimmed by 2 bases and J by 0 bases, leaving 5 bases between them. CDR3 protein: CSVEFASGNTIYF. The CDR3 bases are TGCAGCGTTGAATTCGCCTCTGGAAACACCATATATTTT.

The chain combines TRBV28 with TRBJ2-7, with no clear D. The CDR3 length is 12 residues. V shed 5 bases and J shed 2 bases, with 7 bases lying between them. Per germline, CDR1 MDHEN and CDR2 SYDVKM. The CDR3 loop is CASSLTPYEQYF. In nucleotides, the CDR3 is TGTGCCAGCAGTCTGACACCCTACGAGCAGTACTTC.

The V and J genes are TRBV27 and TRBJ2-7, with TRBD1 matching over 7 bases. The CDR3 sequence is 13 residues long. V dropped 6 bases and J dropped 3; count of bases not matched to a gene: 5. Germline assignment: CDR1 MNHEY and CDR2 SMNVEV (reference sequence). The CDR3 nucleotides read TGTGCCAGCAGACGGGACAGTTTCTACGAGCAGTACTTC. This encodes CASRRDSFYEQYF.

The V call is TRBV28, the J call TRBJ1-1; no clear D. The germline CDR1 and CDR2 sequences are MDHEN and SYDVKM. The V and J ends lost 5 bases and 4 bases respectively, with 11 bases between them. The CDR3 covers 13 residues. The CDR3 region is CASSRDGSTEAFF. The CDR3 region has the DNA TGTGCCAGCAGTCGGGATGGTAGCACTGAAGCTTTCTTT.

This clone was detected only once. The chain has TRBV2 and TRBJ2-7; D gene unclear. The CDR3 loop spans 11 amino acids. Germline V gene lookup returns CDR1 SNHLY and CDR2 FYNNEI. The V and J ends lost 7 bases and 7 bases respectively, with 11 bases between them. CDR3 coding DNA: TGTGCCAGCACCTCTAGGTTGGAGCAGTACTTC. Translating gives CASTSRLEQYF. The whole variable domain, remainder taken from reference TRBV2 and TRBJ2-7, is EPEVTQTPSHQVTQMGQEVILRCVPISNHLYFYWYRQILGQKVEFLVSFYNNEISEKSEIFDDQFSVERPDGSNFTLKIRSTKLEDSAMYFCASTSRLEQYFGPGTRLTVT.

The V gene is TRBV13, the J gene TRBJ2-7; D not certain. This CDR3 has 14 amino acids. Germline values: CDR1 PRHDT, CDR2 FYEKMQ (reference sequence). V was clipped by 5 bases and J by 6 bases, with 17 bases between them. CDR3 nucleotide sequence: TGTGCCAGCAGCCCGACGAAACGTGGCGGCGAGCAGTACGTC. Protein product: CASSPTKRGGEQYV.

This chain connects TRBV11-2 to TRBJ1-2, with D maybe TRBD1 (5 bases). Germline CDR1 is SGHAT and CDR2 is FQNNGV. V was clipped by 6 bases and J by 2 bases, with 16 bases between them. The CDR3 runs 15 residues. This CDR3 reads CASRPAGRANYGYTF. CDR3 bases: TGTGCCAGCAGGCCTGCAGGCAGGGCCAACTATGGCTACACCTTC.

J is TRBJ2-3 and V is TRBV6-6; 10 positions agree with TRBD2. Germline V CDR1 and CDR2: MNHNY, SVGAGI (reference sequence). The CDR3 is 16 residues long. The V and J ends lost 2 bases and 4 bases, in that order; junction bases with no gene match: 6. DNA of the CDR3: TGTGCCAGCAGTTACCTAGCGGGGGACGCCCCAGATACGCAGTATTTT. This translates into CASSYLAGDAPDTQYF.

The V and J genes are TRBV5-6 and TRBJ1-1; 7 bases agree with TRBD1. V lost 6 bases, J lost 1 base, and 6 bases stayed unmatched. This CDR3 has 14 amino acids. CDR1 and CDR2 (germline): SGHDT, YYEEEE. This CDR3 reads CASTKTGRNTEAFF. The CDR3 DNA reads TGTGCCAGCACCAAGACAGGGAGGAACACTGAAGCTTTCTTT.

V is TRBV6-5 and J is TRBJ1-1; TRBD1 might be the D (5 bases). CDR1 is MNHEY and CDR2 is SVGAGI in the germline V gene. With 2 bases removed from V and 1 base from J, the gap between germline ends came to 8 bases. The CDR3 length is 14 residues. The CDR3 region has the DNA TGTGCCAGCAGTTACAGGGGCAGGAACACTGAAGCTTTCTTT. This sequence encodes CASSYRGRNTEAFF.

The V gene is TRBV7-8, the J gene TRBJ2-7; 7 bases are shared with TRBD1. CDR1 SGHVS and CDR2 FQNEAQ come from the germline V gene. This CDR3 has 14 residues. The junction had 3 bases not matched to a gene; V was cut back by 1 base and J by 3 bases. The CDR3 sequence is CASSLGNRGYEQYV. The DNA of the CDR3 is TGTGCCAGCAGCTTAGGAAACAGGGGCTACGAGCAGTACGTC.

V usage is TRBV14 and J usage is TRBJ1-2, with 9 bases matching TRBD1. Germline trimming cut 2 bases from V and 8 bases from J; bases unmatched to any gene: 12. Germline CDR1 reads SGHDN; CDR2 reads FVKESK. This CDR3 is 16 amino acids long. The CDR3 is CASSQPGQGIGGGYTF. The CDR3 bases are TGTGCCAGCAGCCAACCCGGACAGGGGATCGGGGGAGGCTACACCTTC.

The chain has TRBV19 and TRBJ2-1; 8 bases map to TRBD2. The CDR3 covers 15 residues. Looked up from germline, CDR1 is LNHDA and CDR2 is SQIVND (reference sequence). With V trimmed by 6 bases and J by 2 bases, 6 bases remained unmatched. CDR3 bases: TGTGCCAGTAGCACTCGACTAGCGACCTACAATGAGCAGTTCTTC. Its translation: CASSTRLATYNEQFF. Looking up the rest from reference TRBV19 and TRBJ2-1 gives the full variable domain: DGGITQSPKYLFRKEGQNVTLSCEQNLNHDAMYWYRQDPGQGLRLIYYSQIVNDFQKGDIAEGYSVSREKKESFPLTVTSAQKNPTAFYLCASSTRLATYNEQFFGPGTRLTVL.

The rearrangement uses TRBV28 and TRBJ2-3; 8 bases line up with TRBD2. Germline CDR1 reads MDHEN; CDR2 reads SYDVKM. The CDR3 is 15 residues long. V lost 6 bases, J lost 0 bases, and 5 bases stayed unmatched. CDR3 DNA: TGTGCCAGCAGCCCGACTAGCGCTAGCACAGATACGCAGTATTTT. Protein sequence: CASSPTSASTDTQYF.

The rearrangement links TRBV28 to TRBJ1-5; no definite D call. Trimming removed 4 bases from V and 5 bases from J, with 9 bases in between. The CDR3 spans 13 residues. CDR1 MDHEN and CDR2 SYDVKM come from the germline V gene. CDR3 nucleotides: TGTGCCAGCAGTTGGGATAGGGATCAGCCCCAGCATTTT. Protein: CASSWDRDQPQHF. Filled out from reference TRBV28 and TRBJ1-5, the complete variable domain reads DVKVTQSSRYLVKRTGEKVFLECVQDMDHENMFWYRQDPGLGLRLIYFSYDVKMKEKGDIPEGYSVSREKKERFSLILESASTNQTSMYLCASSWDRDQPQHFGDGTRLSIL.

This sequence joins TRBV14 and TRBJ1-4; TRBD1 agrees at 7 bases. The germline CDR1 and CDR2 sequences are SGHDN and FVKESK. V shed 4 bases, J shed 7 bases, and the junction held 12 bases outside the gene matches. The CDR3 spans 16 residues. The CDR3: CASSRQDRVRGEKLFF. The CDR3 DNA sequence: TGTGCCAGCAGCCGCCAAGACAGGGTGAGGGGTGAAAAACTGTTTTTT. The full variable domain, with the rest looked up from reference TRBV14 and TRBJ1-4, is EAGVTQFPSHSVIEKGQTVTLRCDPISGHDNLYWYRRVMGKEIKFLLHFVKESKQDESGMPNNRFLAERTGGTYSTLKVQPAELEDSGVYFCASSRQDRVRGEKLFFGSGTQLSVL.

The chain joins TRBV5-1 to TRBJ1-3, with D hard to call. Trimming pared 4 bases from V and 4 bases from J, leaving 18 bases between. Per germline, CDR1 SGHRS and CDR2 YFSETQ. CDR3 size: 16 residues. CDR3 sequence: CASSQRSDWSGNTIYF. The CDR3, as DNA: TGCGCCAGCAGCCAACGATCCGACTGGTCAGGAAACACCATATATTTT. The whole variable domain, filled in from reference TRBV5-1 and TRBJ1-3, reads KAGVTQTPRYLIKTRGQQVTLSCSPISGHRSVSWYQQTPGQGLQFLFEYFSETQRNKGNFPGRFSGRQFSNSRSEMNVSTLELGDSALYLCASSQRSDWSGNTIYFGEGSWLTVV.

This clone appeared a single time. The chain combines TRBV7-9 with TRBJ1-6; a weak D match, TRBD1 (6 bases). Germline V gene data show CDR1 as SEHNR and CDR2 as FQNEAQ (reference sequence). The CDR3 sequence is 13 residues long. Trimming pared 3 bases from V and 11 bases from J, leaving 11 bases between. CDR3 loop: CASSLDSRAPLHF. The CDR3 DNA sequence: TGTGCCAGCAGCTTGGACAGCAGAGCACCCCTCCACTTT.